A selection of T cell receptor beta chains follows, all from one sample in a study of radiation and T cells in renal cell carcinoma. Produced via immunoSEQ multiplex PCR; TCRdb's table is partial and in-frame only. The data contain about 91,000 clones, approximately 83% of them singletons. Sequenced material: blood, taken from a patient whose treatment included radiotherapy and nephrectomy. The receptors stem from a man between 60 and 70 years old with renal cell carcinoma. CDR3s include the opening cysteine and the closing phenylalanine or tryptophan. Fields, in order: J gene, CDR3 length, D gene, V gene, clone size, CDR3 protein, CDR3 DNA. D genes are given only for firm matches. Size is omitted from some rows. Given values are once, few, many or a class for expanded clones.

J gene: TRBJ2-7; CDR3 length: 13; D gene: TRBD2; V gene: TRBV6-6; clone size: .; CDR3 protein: CASSGGAGYEQYF; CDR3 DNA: TGTGCCAGCAGCGGGGGGGCCGGCTACGAGCAGTACTTC
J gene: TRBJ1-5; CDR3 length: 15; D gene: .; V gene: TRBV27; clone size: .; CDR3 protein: CAIPRTAQFNQPQHF; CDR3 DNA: TGTGCCATACCCCGGACGGCTCAATTTAATCAGCCCCAGCATTTT
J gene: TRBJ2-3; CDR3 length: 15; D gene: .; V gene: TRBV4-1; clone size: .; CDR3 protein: CASSQYLQGTDTQYF; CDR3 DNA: TGCGCCAGCAGCCAATACCTACAGGGAACAGATACGCAGTATTTT
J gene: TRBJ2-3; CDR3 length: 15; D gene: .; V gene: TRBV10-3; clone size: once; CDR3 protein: CAISENGEGTDTQYF; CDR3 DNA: TGTGCCATCAGTGAAAATGGGGAGGGCACAGATACGCAGTATTTT
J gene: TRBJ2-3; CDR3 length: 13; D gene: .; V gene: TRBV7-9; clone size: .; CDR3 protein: CASSSDLGDTQYF; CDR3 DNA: TGTGCCAGCAGCTCGGACCTCGGGGATACGCAGTATTTT
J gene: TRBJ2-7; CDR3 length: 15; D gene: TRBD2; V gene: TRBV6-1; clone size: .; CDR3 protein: CASSPIAGGSYEQYF; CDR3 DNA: TGTGCCAGCAGTCCAATAGCGGGAGGGTCCTACGAGCAGTACTTC
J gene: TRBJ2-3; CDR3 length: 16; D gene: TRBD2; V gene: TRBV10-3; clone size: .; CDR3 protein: CAISAPKLADTDTQYF; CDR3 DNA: TGTGCCATCAGTGCCCCCAAACTAGCGGACACAGATACGCAGTATTTT
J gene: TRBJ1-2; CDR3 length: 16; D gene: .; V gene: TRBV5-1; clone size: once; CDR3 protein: CASSLSMGDTNYGYTF; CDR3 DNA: TGCGCCAGCAGCTTAAGTATGGGGGACACTAACTATGGCTACACCTTC
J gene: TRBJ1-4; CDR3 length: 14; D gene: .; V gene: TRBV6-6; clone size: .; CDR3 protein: CASSYSDGYEKLFF; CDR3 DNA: TGTGCCAGCAGTTACTCGGACGGGTACGAAAAACTGTTTTTT
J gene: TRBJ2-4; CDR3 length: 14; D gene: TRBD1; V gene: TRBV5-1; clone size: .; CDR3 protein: CASSSQGAKNIQYF; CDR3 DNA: TGCGCCAGCAGCTCACAGGGGGCCAAAAACATTCAGTACTTC
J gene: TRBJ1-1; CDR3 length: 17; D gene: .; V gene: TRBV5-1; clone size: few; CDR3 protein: CASSEWGLYREDTEAFF; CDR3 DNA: TGCGCCAGCAGCGAATGGGGGTTATACAGGGAGGACACTGAAGCTTTCTTT
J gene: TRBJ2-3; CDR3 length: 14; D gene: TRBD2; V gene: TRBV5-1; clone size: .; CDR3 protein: CASSLPGGGDTQYF; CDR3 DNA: TGCGCCAGCAGCTTGCCGGGGGGTGGAGATACGCAGTATTTT
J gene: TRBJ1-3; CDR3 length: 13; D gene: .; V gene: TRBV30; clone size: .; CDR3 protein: CAWSISMGNTIYF; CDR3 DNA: TGTGCCTGGAGTATAAGCATGGGAAACACCATATATTTT
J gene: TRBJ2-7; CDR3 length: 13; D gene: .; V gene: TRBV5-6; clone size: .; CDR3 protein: CASSRGRVYEQYF; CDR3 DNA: TGTGCCAGCAGCCGGGGCCGGGTCTACGAGCAGTACTTC
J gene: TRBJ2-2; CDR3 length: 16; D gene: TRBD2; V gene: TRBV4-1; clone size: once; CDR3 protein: CASSHSGGAEPGELFF; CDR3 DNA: TGCGCCAGCAGCCACAGCGGGGGGGCCGAGCCCGGGGAGCTGTTTTTT
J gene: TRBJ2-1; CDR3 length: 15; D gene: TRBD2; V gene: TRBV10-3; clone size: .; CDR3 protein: CAISAGTSDYNEQFF; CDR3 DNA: TGTGCCATCAGTGCCGGGACTAGCGACTACAATGAGCAGTTCTTC
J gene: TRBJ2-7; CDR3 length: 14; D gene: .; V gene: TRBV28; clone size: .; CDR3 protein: CASTEGGGLYEQYF; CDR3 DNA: TGTGCCAGCACCGAGGGGGGCGGCTTATACGAGCAGTACTTC
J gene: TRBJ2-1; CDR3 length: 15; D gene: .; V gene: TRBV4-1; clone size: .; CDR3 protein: CASSQESGVNNEQFF; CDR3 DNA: TGCGCCAGCAGCCAAGAATCCGGGGTCAACAATGAGCAGTTCTTC
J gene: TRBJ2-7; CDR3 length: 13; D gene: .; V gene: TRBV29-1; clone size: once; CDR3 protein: CSVVSPITYEQYF; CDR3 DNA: TGCAGCGTTGTGTCGCCGATTACCTACGAGCAGTACTTC
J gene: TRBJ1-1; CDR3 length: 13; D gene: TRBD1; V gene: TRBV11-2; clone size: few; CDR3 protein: CASSFGTATEAFF; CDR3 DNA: TGTGCCAGCAGCTTCGGGACAGCCACTGAAGCTTTCTTT
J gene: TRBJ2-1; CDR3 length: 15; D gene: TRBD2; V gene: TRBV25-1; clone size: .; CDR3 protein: CASSVLAGESREQFF; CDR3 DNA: TGTGCCAGCAGTGTTCTAGCGGGAGAGAGTCGTGAGCAGTTCTTC
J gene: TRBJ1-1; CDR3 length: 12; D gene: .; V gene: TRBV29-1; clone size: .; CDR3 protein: CSVRGLNTEAFF; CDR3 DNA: TGCAGCGTCCGGGGTCTGAACACTGAAGCTTTCTTT
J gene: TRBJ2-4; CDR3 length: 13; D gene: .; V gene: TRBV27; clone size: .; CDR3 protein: CASVGAGVNIQYF; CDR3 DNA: TGTGCCAGCGTTGGTGCAGGGGTAAACATTCAGTACTTC
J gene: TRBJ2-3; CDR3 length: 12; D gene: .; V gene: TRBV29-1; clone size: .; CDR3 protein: CSVEETKDTQYF; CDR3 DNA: TGCAGCGTCGAAGAGACTAAGGATACGCAGTATTTT
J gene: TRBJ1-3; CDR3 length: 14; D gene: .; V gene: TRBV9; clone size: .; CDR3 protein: CASSVEGLGNTIYF; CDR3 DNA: TGTGCCAGCAGCGTAGAGGGGTTGGGAAACACCATATATTTT
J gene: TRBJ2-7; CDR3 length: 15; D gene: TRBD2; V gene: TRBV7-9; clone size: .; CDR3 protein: CASSPGLAGAREQYF; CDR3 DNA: TGTGCCAGCAGCCCAGGACTAGCGGGAGCGCGAGAGCAGTACTTC
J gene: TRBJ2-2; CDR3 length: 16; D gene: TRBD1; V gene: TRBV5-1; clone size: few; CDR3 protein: CASSSPTGLNTGELFF; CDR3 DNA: TGCGCCAGCAGCTCTCCGACAGGGTTGAACACCGGGGAGCTGTTTTTT
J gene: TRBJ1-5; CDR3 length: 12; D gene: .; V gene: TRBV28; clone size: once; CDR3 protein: CASITGNQPQHF; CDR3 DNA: TGTGCCAGCATAACGGGCAATCAGCCCCAGCATTTT
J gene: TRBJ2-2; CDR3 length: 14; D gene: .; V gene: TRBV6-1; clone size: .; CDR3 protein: CASSEGRSTGELFF; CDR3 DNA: TGTGCCAGCAGCGAGGGGAGGAGCACCGGGGAGCTGTTTTTT
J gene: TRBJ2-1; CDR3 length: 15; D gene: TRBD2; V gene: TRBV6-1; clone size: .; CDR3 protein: CASSRGTRSYNEQFF; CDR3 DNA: TGTGCCAGCAGCCGAGGGACTAGGTCTTACAATGAGCAGTTCTTC
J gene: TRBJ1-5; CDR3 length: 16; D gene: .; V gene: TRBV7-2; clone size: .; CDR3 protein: CASSFTGGQGNQPQHF; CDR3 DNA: TGTGCCAGCAGCTTTACCGGGGGGCAGGGCAATCAGCCCCAGCATTTT
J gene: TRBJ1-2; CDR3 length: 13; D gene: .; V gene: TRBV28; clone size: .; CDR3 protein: CASSLSPGNGYTF; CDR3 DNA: TGTGCCAGCAGTTTATCACCGGGGAATGGCTACACCTTC
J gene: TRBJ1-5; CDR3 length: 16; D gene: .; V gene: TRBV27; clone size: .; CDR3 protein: CASSLLGGARTQPQHF; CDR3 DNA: TGTGCCAGCAGTTTATTGGGAGGGGCGCGAACTCAGCCCCAGCATTTT
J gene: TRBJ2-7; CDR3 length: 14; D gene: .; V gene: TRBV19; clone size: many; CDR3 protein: CASSTPGLIYEQYF; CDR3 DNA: TGTGCCAGTAGTACCCCGGGACTTATCTACGAGCAGTACTTC
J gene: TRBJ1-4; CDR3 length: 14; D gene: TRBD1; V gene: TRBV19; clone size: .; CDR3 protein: CASEDRATNEKLFF; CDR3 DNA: TGTGCCAGTGAAGACAGGGCAACTAATGAAAAACTGTTTTTT
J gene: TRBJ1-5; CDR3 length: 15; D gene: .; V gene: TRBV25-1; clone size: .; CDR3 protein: CASSEGGLSNQPQHF; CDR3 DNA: TGTGCCAGCAGTGAAGGGGGGCTGAGTAATCAGCCCCAGCATTTT
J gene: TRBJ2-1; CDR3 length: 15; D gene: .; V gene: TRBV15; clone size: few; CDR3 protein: CATREERGSYNEQFF; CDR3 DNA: TGTGCCACCAGGGAAGAACGCGGCTCCTACAATGAGCAGTTCTTC
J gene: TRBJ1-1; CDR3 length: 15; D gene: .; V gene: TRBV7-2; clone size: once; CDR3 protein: CASSPDRGWNTEAFF; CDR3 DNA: TGTGCCAGCAGCCCCGACCGGGGGTGGAACACTGAAGCTTTCTTT
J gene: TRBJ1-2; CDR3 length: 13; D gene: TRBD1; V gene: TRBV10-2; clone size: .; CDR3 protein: CASGTGGDYGYTF; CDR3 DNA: TGCGCCAGCGGGACAGGGGGGGACTATGGCTACACCTTC
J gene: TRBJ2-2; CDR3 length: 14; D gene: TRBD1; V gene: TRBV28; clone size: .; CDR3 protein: CASNWTGMGGELFF; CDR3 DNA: TGTGCCAGCAATTGGACAGGGATGGGCGGGGAGCTGTTTTTT
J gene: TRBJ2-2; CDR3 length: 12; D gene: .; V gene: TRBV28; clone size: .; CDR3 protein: CASSPLAGELFF; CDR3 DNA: TGTGCCAGCAGTCCCTTAGCCGGGGAGCTGTTTTTT
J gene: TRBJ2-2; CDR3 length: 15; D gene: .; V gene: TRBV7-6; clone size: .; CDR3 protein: CASSLVTLATGELFF; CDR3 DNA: TGTGCCAGCAGCTTAGTTACACTAGCCACCGGGGAGCTGTTTTTT
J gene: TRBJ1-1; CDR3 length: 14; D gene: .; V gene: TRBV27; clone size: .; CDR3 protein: CASSFSSEYTEAFF; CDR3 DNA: TGTGCCAGCAGTTTTTCTTCAGAATACACTGAAGCTTTCTTT
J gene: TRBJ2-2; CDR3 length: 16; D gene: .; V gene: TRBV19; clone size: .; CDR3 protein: CASSRSGTPNTGELFF; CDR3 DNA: TGTGCCAGTAGTCGATCCGGGACACCTAACACCGGGGAGCTGTTTTTT
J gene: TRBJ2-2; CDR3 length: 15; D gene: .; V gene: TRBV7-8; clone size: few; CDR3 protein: CASSLDLTRTGELFF; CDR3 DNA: TGTGCCAGCAGCTTAGATCTGACACGCACCGGGGAGCTGTTTTTT
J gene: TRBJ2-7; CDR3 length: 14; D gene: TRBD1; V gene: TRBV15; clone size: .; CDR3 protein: CATSRSGTAYEQYF; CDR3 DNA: TGTGCCACCAGCAGGTCCGGGACAGCCTACGAGCAGTACTTC
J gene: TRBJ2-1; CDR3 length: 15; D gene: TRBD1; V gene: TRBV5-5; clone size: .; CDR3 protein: CASSFATGGYNEQFF; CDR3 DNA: TGTGCCAGCAGCTTCGCAACAGGGGGCTACAATGAGCAGTTCTTC
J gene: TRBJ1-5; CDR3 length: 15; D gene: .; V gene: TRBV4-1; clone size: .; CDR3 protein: CASSQGPTDPGPQHF; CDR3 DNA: TGCGCCAGCAGCCAAGGGCCGACAGACCCCGGGCCCCAGCATTTT
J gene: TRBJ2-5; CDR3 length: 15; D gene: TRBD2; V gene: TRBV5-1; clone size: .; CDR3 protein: CASSLTSGAQETQYF; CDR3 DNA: TGCGCCAGCAGCTTGACTAGCGGGGCACAAGAGACCCAGTACTTC
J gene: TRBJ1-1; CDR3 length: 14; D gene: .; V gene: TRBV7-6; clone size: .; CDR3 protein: CASSLGNVNTEAFF; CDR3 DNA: TGTGCCAGCAGCTTGGGGAACGTGAACACTGAAGCTTTCTTT
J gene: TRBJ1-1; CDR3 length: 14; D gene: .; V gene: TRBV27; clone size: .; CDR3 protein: CASSLIVGWGEAFF; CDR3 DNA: TGTGCCAGCAGTTTAATCGTGGGGTGGGGTGAAGCTTTCTTT
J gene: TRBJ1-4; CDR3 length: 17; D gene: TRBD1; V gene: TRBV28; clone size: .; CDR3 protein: CATATWDREGRNEKLFF; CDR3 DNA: TGTGCCACCGCCACCTGGGACAGGGAAGGACGTAATGAAAAACTGTTTTTT
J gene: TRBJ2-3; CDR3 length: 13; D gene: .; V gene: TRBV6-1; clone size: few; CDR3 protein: CASSGRGSQTQYF; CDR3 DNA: TGTGCCAGCAGTGGAAGGGGGTCTCAGACGCAGTATTTT
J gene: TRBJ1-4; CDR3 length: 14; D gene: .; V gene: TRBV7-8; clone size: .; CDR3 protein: CASSPAVRREKLFF; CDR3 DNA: TGTGCCAGCAGCCCCGCCGTCCGGAGAGAAAAACTGTTTTTT
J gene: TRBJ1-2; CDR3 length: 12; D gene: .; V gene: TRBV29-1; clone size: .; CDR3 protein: CSVGVRDYGYTF; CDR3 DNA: TGCAGCGTTGGGGTGAGGGACTATGGCTACACCTTC
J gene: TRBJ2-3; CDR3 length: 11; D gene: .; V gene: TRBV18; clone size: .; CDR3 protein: CASSPLDTQYF; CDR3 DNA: TGTGCCAGCTCACCGTTGGATACGCAGTATTTT
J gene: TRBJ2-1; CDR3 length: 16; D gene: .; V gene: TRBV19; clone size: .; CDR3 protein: CASSTAERAGYNEQFF; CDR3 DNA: TGTGCCAGTAGTACCGCGGAGCGGGCAGGCTACAATGAGCAGTTCTTC
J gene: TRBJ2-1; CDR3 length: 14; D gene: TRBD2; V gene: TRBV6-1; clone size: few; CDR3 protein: CASSEIGRLDEQFF; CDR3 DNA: TGTGCCAGCAGTGAAATCGGGAGGCTCGATGAGCAGTTCTTC
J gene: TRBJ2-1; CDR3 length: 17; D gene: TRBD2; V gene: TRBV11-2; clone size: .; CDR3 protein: CASSGTGTSEQRNKQFF; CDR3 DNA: TGTGCCAGCAGTGGGACCGGGACTAGCGAGCAGCGGAATAAGCAGTTCTTC